Presented here are 3 T cell receptor beta chains from one specimen sequenced in a study of CD8+ T cells in alopecia areata. RNA, once extracted, was reverse transcribed into cDNA for use as the sequencing template. The method was immunoSEQ multiplex PCR; TCRdb's version includes in-frame clones alone and lacks a portion of them. The data show almost 250,000 clones, roughly two thirds seen once. Here the sequenced sample was CD4+ T cells sorted from blood, taken at week 0. These receptors were obtained from a human donor with alopecia areata.

This chain uses TRBV29-1 with TRBJ1-2; tentatively, D is TRBD1 (6 bases). Trimming left V 6 bases short and J 0 bases short, with 17 bases between. The germline CDR1 and CDR2 sequences are SQVTM and ANQGSEA. The CDR3 is 15 residues long. Here the CDR3 reads CSVTTGWAPNYGYTF. CDR3 sequence (DNA): TGCAGCGTAACCACAGGGTGGGCGCCTAACTATGGCTACACCTTC.

This chain links TRBV29-1 with TRBJ1-5, with TRBD1 matching 9 bases. CDR3 size: 13 residues. V lost 6 bases to trimming and J lost 6 bases; unmatched junction nucleotides: 6. In germline, CDR1 is SQVTM, CDR2 ANQGSEA. The CDR3 here is CSVLTGGSQPQHF. As DNA, the CDR3 is TGCAGCGTACTGACAGGGGGTAGTCAGCCCCAGCATTTT. Supplemented by reference TRBV29-1 and TRBJ1-5, the full variable domain reads SAVISQKPSRDICQRGTSLTIQCQVDSQVTMMFWYRQQPGQSLTLIATANQGSEATYESGFVIDKFPISRPNLTFSTLTVSNMSPEDSSIYLCSVLTGGSQPQHFGDGTRLSIL.

The chain couples TRBV23-1 to TRBJ2-3, with a possible D match to TRBD2 (6 bases). TRBV23-1 is known as an ORF, though its function is uncertain. The CDR3 totals 16 residues. Trimming left V 2 bases short and J 1 base short, with 13 bases between. This CDR3 reads CASSQTPSVGTDTQYF. CDR3 bases: TGCGCCAGCAGTCAAACCCCTAGCGTAGGCACAGATACGCAGTATTTT.